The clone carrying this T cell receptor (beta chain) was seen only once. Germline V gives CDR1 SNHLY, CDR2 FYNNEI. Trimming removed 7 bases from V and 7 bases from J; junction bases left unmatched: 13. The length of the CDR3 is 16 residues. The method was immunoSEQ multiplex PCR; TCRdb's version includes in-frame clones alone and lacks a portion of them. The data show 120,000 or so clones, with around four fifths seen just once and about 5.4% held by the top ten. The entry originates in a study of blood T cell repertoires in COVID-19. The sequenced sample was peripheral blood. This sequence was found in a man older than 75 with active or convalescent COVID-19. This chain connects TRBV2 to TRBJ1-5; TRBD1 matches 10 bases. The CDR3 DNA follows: TGTGCCAGCACTGCTACCGGGACAGGGGCCCTACAGCCCCAGCATTTT. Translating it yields CASTATGTGALQPQHF.